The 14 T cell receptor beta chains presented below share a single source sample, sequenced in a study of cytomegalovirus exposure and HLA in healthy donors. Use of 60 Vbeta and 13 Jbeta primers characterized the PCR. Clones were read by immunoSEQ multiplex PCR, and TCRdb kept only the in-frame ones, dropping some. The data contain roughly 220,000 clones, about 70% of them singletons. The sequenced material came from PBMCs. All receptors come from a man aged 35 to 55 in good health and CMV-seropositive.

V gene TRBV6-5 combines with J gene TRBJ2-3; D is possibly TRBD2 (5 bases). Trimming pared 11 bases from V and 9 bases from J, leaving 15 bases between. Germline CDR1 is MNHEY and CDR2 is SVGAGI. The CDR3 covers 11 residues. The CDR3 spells CAASGGETQYF. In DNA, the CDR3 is TGTGCCGCATCGGGTGGGGAGACGCAGTATTTT.

This CDR3 is CASSEARRGAVVSTDTQYF. The CDR3 DNA reads TGTGCCAGCAGTGAAGCGCGGCGGGGGGCCGTCGTTAGCACAGATACGCAGTATTTT. V is TRBV6-1 and J is TRBJ2-3; 8 bases fit TRBD2. Germline CDR1 MNHNS, CDR2 SASEGT. Unmatched junction bases numbered 11, after V lost 0 bases and J lost 0 bases. CDR3 length: 19 amino acids.

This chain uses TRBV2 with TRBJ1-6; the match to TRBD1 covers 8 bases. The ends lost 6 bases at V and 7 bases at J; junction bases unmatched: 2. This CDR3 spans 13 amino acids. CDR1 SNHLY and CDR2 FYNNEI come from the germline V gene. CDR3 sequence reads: CASSRDRNSPLHF. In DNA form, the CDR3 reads TGTGCCAGCAGCCGGGACAGGAATTCACCCCTCCACTTT.

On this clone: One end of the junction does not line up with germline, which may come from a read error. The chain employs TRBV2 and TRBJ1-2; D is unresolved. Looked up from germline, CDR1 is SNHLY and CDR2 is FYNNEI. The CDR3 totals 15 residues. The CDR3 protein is CASSEARTPYYGYTF. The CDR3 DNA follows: TGTGCCAGCAGCGAAGCACGTACACCTTACTATGGCTACACCTTC.

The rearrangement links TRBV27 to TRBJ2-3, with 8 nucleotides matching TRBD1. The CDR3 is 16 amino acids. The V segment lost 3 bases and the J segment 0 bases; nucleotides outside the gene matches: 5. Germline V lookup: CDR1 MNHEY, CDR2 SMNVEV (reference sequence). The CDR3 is CASSFGQGASTDTQYF. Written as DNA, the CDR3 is TGTGCCAGCAGTTTTGGCCAGGGGGCTAGCACAGATACGCAGTATTTT.

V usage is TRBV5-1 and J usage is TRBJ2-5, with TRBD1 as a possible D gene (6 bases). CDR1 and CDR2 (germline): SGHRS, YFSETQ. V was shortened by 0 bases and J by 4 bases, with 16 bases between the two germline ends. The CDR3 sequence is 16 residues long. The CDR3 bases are TGCGCCAGCAGCTTGGGGCCAGGGGACCCCAGAGAGACCCAGTACTTC. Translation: CASSLGPGDPRETQYF.

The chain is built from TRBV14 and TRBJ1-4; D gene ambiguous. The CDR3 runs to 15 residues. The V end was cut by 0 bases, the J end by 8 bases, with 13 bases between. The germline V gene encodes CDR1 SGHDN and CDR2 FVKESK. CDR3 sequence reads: CASSQESTIQEKLFF. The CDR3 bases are TGTGCCAGCAGCCAAGAGTCAACCATTCAGGAAAAACTGTTTTTT.

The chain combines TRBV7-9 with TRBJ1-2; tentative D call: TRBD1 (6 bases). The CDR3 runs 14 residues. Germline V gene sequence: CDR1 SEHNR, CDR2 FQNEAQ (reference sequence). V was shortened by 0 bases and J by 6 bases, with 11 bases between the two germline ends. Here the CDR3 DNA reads TGTGCCAGCAGCTTAGCGATGGGGGCGGATGGCTACACCTTC. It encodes CASSLAMGADGYTF.

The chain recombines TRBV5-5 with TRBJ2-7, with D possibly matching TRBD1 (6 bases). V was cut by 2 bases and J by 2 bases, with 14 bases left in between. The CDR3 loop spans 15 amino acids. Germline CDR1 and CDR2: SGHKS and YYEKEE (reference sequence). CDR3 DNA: TGTGCCAGCAGCTTTTTGACAGGTTCTACCTACGAGCAGTACTTC. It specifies CASSFLTGSTYEQYF.

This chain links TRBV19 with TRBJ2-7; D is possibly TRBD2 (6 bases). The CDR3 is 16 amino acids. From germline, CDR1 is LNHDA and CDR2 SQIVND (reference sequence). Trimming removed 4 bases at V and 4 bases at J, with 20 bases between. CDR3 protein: CASSKGLAGSGYEQYF. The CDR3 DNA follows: TGTGCCAGTAGTAAGGGACTGGCCGGTTCAGGGTACGAGCAGTACTTC.

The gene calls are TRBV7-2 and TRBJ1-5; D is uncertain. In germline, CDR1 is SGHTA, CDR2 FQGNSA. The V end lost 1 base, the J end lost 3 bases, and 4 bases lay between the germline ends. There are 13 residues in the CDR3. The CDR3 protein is CASSLDINQPQHF. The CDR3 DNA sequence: TGTGCCAGCAGCTTAGACATCAATCAGCCCCAGCATTTT.

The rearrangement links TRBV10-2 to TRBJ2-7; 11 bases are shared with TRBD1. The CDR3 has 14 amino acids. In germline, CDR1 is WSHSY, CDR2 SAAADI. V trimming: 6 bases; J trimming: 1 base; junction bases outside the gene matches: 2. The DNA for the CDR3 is TGCGCCAGCAGAGGGACAGGGGGGTCCTACGAGCAGTACTTC. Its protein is CASRGTGGSYEQYF.

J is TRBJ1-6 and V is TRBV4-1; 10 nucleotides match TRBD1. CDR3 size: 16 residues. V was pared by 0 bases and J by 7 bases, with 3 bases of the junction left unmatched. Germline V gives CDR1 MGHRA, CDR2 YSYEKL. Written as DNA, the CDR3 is TGCGCCAGCAGCCAAGAGGGACAGGGGAGGAATTCACCCCTCCACTTT. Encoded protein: CASSQEGQGRNSPLHF.

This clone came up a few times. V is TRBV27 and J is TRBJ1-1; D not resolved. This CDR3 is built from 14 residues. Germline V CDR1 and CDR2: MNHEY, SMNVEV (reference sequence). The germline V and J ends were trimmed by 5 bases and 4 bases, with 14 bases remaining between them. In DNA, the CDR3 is TGTGCCAGCAGTCGGTCCCCCGAGGGCACTGAAGCTTTCTTT. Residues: CASSRSPEGTEAFF.